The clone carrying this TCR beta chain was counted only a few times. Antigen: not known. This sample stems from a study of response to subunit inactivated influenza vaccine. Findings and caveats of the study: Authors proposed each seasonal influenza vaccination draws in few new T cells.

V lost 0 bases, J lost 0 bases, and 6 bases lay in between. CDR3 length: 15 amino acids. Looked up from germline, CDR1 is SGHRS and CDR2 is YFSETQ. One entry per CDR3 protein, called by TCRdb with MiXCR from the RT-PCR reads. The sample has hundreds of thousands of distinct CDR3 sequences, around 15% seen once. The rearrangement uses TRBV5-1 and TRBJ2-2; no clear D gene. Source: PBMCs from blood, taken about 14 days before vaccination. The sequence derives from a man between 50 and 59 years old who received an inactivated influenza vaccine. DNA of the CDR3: TGCGCCAGCAGCTTGGGACACTCGAACACCGGGGAGCTGTTTTTT. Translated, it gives CASSLGHSNTGELFF.